A single sample gave rise to the 31 T cell receptor beta chains below, sequenced in a study of blood T cell repertoires in COVID-19. Assay: immunoSEQ multiplex PCR; the TCRdb copy retains only in-frame clones and omits some. Of about 370,000 clones listed, over 75% are singletons. The sample taken for sequencing was peripheral blood. Every receptor here comes from a woman in her twenties or thirties with COVID-19, enrolled during active disease.

The chain links TRBV27 to TRBJ2-5, with D perhaps TRBD2 (6 bases). The germline V gene encodes CDR1 MNHEY and CDR2 SMNVEV (reference sequence). The CDR3 consists of 13 residues. V was cut by 8 bases and J by 1 base, with 11 bases left in between. The CDR3 spells CASRVSGQETQYF. DNA for the CDR3: TGTGCCAGCCGCGTTAGCGGCCAAGAGACCCAGTACTTC.

The chain employs TRBV11-2 and TRBJ2-7; 7 nucleotides agree with TRBD2. There are 16 residues in the CDR3. The germline V gene encodes CDR1 SGHAT and CDR2 FQNNGV. V lost 5 bases, J lost 7 bases, and 17 bases stayed unmatched. CDR3 amino acids: CASSGGRAAGRGEQYF. The CDR3 coding sequence is TGTGCCAGCAGCGGAGGAAGAGCAGCGGGGAGAGGGGAGCAGTACTTC.

The chain couples TRBV9 to TRBJ1-2; perhaps TRBD1 as D (5 bases). The CDR3 has 14 residues. Trimming pared 2 bases from V and 8 bases from J, leaving 16 bases between. CDR1 is SGDLS and CDR2 is YYNGEE in the germline V gene. CDR3 region: CASSVFTRRGGYTF. The CDR3 bases are TGTGCCAGCAGCGTCTTTACCCGGAGGGGCGGCTACACCTTC.

The rearrangement joins TRBV5-3 to TRBJ2-5; D not certain. TRBV5-3 is identified as an open reading frame with a role that is uncertain. The CDR3 has 10 residues. The V end was cut by 7 bases, the J end by 2 bases, with 3 bases between. As DNA, the CDR3 is TGTGCCAGATCTCAAGAGACCCAGTACTTC. Protein sequence: CARSQETQYF.

The chain joins TRBV2 to TRBJ2-7; TRBD2 matches 8 bases. Trimming removed 2 bases from V and 5 bases from J; junction bases left unmatched: 8. Germline V gene data show CDR1 as SNHLY and CDR2 as FYNNEI. This CDR3 has 15 amino acids. Here the CDR3 DNA reads TGTGCCAGCAGTGAAACAGCGGGAGTGGGTCACGAGCAGTACTTC. It is translated as CASSETAGVGHEQYF. Based on the CDR3 plus reference TRBV2 and TRBJ2-7, the full variable domain is EPEVTQTPSHQVTQMGQEVILRCVPISNHLYFYWYRQILGQKVEFLVSFYNNEISEKSEIFDDQFSVERPDGSNFTLKIRSTKLEDSAMYFCASSETAGVGHEQYFGPGTRLTVT.

V is TRBV9 and J is TRBJ1-5; 7 nucleotides align to TRBD1. J was trimmed by 6 bases and V by 3 bases; bases with no gene match: 6. The CDR3 spans 14 residues. Germline V gives CDR1 SGDLS, CDR2 YYNGEE. The CDR3: CASSARDSIQPQHF. In DNA form, the CDR3 reads TGTGCCAGCAGCGCCCGGGACAGTATTCAGCCCCAGCATTTT.

The rearrangement uses TRBV21-1 and TRBJ1-5; TRBD1, as called in the table, went unchecked against the DNA. TRBV21-1 represents a pseudogene. The CDR3 runs to 17 residues. The CDR3 nucleotides read TGTGCCAGCAGCAAAGAACACAGGGGCCCCTGGAATCAGCCCCAGCATTTT. Amino acid sequence: CASSKEHRGPWNQPQHF.

The rearrangement uses TRBV5-1 and TRBJ1-1; D might be TRBD1 (5 bases). CDR1 and CDR2 (germline): SGHRS, YFSETQ. V lost 0 bases to trimming and J lost 3 bases, with 9 bases between them. The length of the CDR3 is 14 residues. CDR3 nucleotide sequence: TGCGCCAGCAGCTTGGGGAGGGGCCACACTGAAGCTTTCTTT. Its protein is CASSLGRGHTEAFF.

The rearrangement uses TRBV5-1 and TRBJ1-1; D may be TRBD1 (6 bases). Germline V gene lookup returns CDR1 SGHRS and CDR2 YFSETQ. Trimming shortened V by 4 bases and J by 0 bases, and 13 bases separated the two germline ends. The CDR3 is 15 residues long. The CDR3 DNA reads as TGCGCCAGCAGCCCGAGACAGGTATTGAACACTGAAGCTTTCTTT. Amino acid sequence: CASSPRQVLNTEAFF.

DNA for the CDR3: TGTGCCAGCAGCCCCGACGGACTTTTTAATGAAAAACTGTTTTTT. It is translated as CASSPDGLFNEKLFF. The V and J genes are TRBV5-4 and TRBJ1-4; D gene ambiguous. Germline V gene data show CDR1 as SGHNT and CDR2 as YYREEE (reference sequence). The CDR3 has 15 amino acids. Trimming pared 4 bases from V and 4 bases from J, leaving 14 bases between. The whole variable domain, filled in from reference TRBV5-4 and TRBJ1-4, reads ETGVTQSPTHLIKTRGQQVTLRCSSQSGHNTVSWYQQALGQGPQFIFQYYREEENGRGNFPPRFSGLQFPNYSSELNVNALELDDSALYLCASSPDGLFNEKLFFGSGTQLSVL.

The chain carries TRBV13 and TRBJ2-2; weak D call: TRBD2 (5 bases). V was cut by 7 bases and J by 5 bases, with 11 bases left in between. Germline V gives CDR1 PRHDT, CDR2 FYEKMQ (reference sequence). The CDR3 spans 13 residues. CDR3 DNA: TGTGCCAGCATGGAGAGAGGGACCGGGGAGCTGTTTTTT. Translated, it gives CASMERGTGELFF.

The chain joins TRBV4-3 to TRBJ2-1; tentative D call: TRBD1 (6 bases). Per the germline V gene, CDR1 is LGHNA and CDR2 is YSLEER. Trimming cost V 2 bases and J 7 bases, with 12 bases left between them. The CDR3 is 14 residues long. The CDR3 sequence: CASSQSDQGNEQFF. CDR3 DNA: TGCGCCAGCAGCCAATCAGACCAGGGGAATGAGCAGTTCTTC.

In its sample, this clone was seen a few times. This chain's CDR3 is CASSVQNTDTQYF. The CDR3 nucleotides read TGTGCCAGCAGCGTCCAGAACACAGATACGCAGTATTTT. V and J are TRBV9 and TRBJ2-3, with no clear D. CDR3 length equals 13 residues. Germline loops: CDR1 SGDLS, CDR2 YYNGEE. V dropped 2 bases and J dropped 2 bases, with 6 bases sitting between them.

The rearrangement joins TRBV10-3 to TRBJ2-1; the match to TRBD2 covers 7 bases. CDR1 is ENHRY, CDR2 SYGVKD, per germline. V trimming: 8 bases; J trimming: 1 base; junction bases outside the gene matches: 5. The CDR3 has 14 amino acids. The CDR3 coding sequence is TGTGCCATCCGGGGGGAGGGGTCCTACAATGAGCAGTTCTTC. Translated: CAIRGEGSYNEQFF.

V and J are TRBV4-3 and TRBJ2-1; no clear D. The CDR3 has 14 residues. CDR1 LGHNA and CDR2 YSLEER come from the germline V gene. The V and J ends lost 0 bases and 6 bases respectively, with 9 bases between them. The DNA of the CDR3 is TGCGCCAGCAGCCAAGATCACTCGGGCAATGAGCAGTTCTTC. Translation: CASSQDHSGNEQFF.

This chain joins TRBV7-2 and TRBJ2-7; 16 positions match TRBD2. The CDR3 length is 15 residues. The germline CDR1 and CDR2 sequences are SGHTA and FQGNSA. The J segment lost 7 bases and the V segment lost 3 bases, leaving 3 bases of the junction unmatched. CDR3 loop: CASSLGLAGGREQYF. The CDR3 DNA follows: TGTGCCAGCAGCTTGGGACTAGCGGGAGGGCGGGAGCAGTACTTC.

This clone was detected once. The chain is built from TRBV5-1 and TRBJ2-3, with D possibly being TRBD1 (5 bases). The CDR3 consists of 15 residues. V lost 4 bases and J 2 bases, leaving 14 bases between the germline ends. From germline, CDR1 is SGHRS and CDR2 YFSETQ. As DNA, the CDR3 is TGCGCCAGCAGCCCCGGACACGGATCCACAGATACGCAGTATTTT. Amino acid sequence: CASSPGHGSTDTQYF.

This clone was counted once. The chain links TRBV2 to TRBJ1-1, with 8 bases fitting TRBD1. Germline loops: CDR1 SNHLY, CDR2 FYNNEI. The V and J ends lost 6 bases and 3 bases, in that order; junction bases with no gene match: 6. The CDR3 loop spans 14 amino acids. The CDR3 region is CASRIGQGYTEAFF. CDR3 sequence (DNA): TGTGCCAGCAGAATTGGACAGGGCTACACTGAAGCTTTCTTT.

This clone was seen just once. The rearrangement joins TRBV25-1 to TRBJ1-1; 7 bases line up with TRBD1. The V gene end was trimmed by 6 bases and the J gene end by 0 bases; junction bases not matched to a gene: 7. The CDR3 extends over 15 amino acids. The germline CDR1 and CDR2 sequences are MGHDK and SYGVNS. In nucleotides, the CDR3 is TGTGCCAGCAGCGGGGCAGGGGGGCTGAACACTGAAGCTTTCTTT. Translated, it gives CASSGAGGLNTEAFF.

The chain couples TRBV6-5 to TRBJ1-5, with D possibly matching TRBD1 (6 bases). This CDR3 has 15 amino acids. CDR1 is MNHEY and CDR2 is SVGAGI in the germline V gene. The ends were cut back, 4 bases at V and 5 bases at J, with 15 bases in the middle. The CDR3 reads CASSLGAAMDQPQHF. The CDR3 DNA is TGTGCCAGCAGTTTGGGGGCTGCTATGGATCAGCCCCAGCATTTT.

This clone was detected only a few times. CDR3 bases: TGTGCCAGCTCCCCCGGCGGCCTCCAAGAGACCCAGTACTTC. Protein: CASSPGGLQETQYF. The V call is TRBV7-2, the J call TRBJ2-5; no firm D call. The CDR3 is 14 amino acids. Trimming shortened V by 8 bases and J by 1 base, and 14 bases separated the two germline ends. Germline lookup yields CDR1 SGHTA and CDR2 FQGNSA.

As for this clone: The same CDR3 also results from other DNA sequences found in this sample. The chain joins TRBV28 to TRBJ1-2; D remains unclear. The CDR3 loop spans 11 amino acids. Germline V gene data show CDR1 as MDHEN and CDR2 as SYDVKM. V shed 4 bases and J shed 8 bases, with 8 bases lying between them. The CDR3 reads CASSSGGGYTF. In nucleotides, the CDR3 is TGTGCCAGCAGTTCGGGAGGGGGCTACACCTTC.

J is TRBJ1-2 and V is TRBV6-2 or TRBV6-3; TRBD1 matches 8 bases. The junction had 4 bases not matched to a gene; V was cut back by 4 bases and J by 6 bases. CDR1 is MNHEY and CDR2 is SVGEGT in the germline V gene. CDR3 length: 13 residues. The CDR3 reads CASSWGQVDGYTF. CDR3 coding DNA: TGTGCCAGCAGTTGGGGACAGGTTGATGGCTACACCTTC.

V and J are TRBV4-2 and TRBJ2-2; weak D call: TRBD1 (6 bases). CDR1 and CDR2 (germline): LGHNA, YNFKEQ. The CDR3 runs to 15 residues. V was clipped by 5 bases and J by 4 bases, with 14 bases between them. The CDR3 DNA sequence: TGTGCCAGCAGCTCCCAAGGACAGCCCACCGGGGAGCTGTTTTTT. Translation gives CASSSQGQPTGELFF.

The chain combines TRBV2 with TRBJ2-5; 11 positions match TRBD1. CDR1 and CDR2 from the germline V gene are SNHLY and FYNNEI. V was pared by 7 bases and J by 2 bases, with 3 bases of the junction left unmatched. The CDR3 covers 14 residues. The CDR3 loop is CASKRDRGQETQYF. The CDR3 DNA reads as TGTGCCAGCAAGCGGGACAGGGGGCAAGAGACCCAGTACTTC.

This clone was seen a handful of times. The chain couples TRBV6-1 to TRBJ2-1; a weak D match, TRBD2 (6 bases). The CDR3 spans 13 residues. Trimming left V 2 bases short and J 7 bases short, with 9 bases between. The germline CDR1 and CDR2 sequences are MNHNS and SASEGT. In nucleotides, the CDR3 is TGTGCCAGCAGTGAATTGGGGGGAAATGAGCAGTTCTTC. Protein product: CASSELGGNEQFF.

The chain links TRBV7-2 to TRBJ1-3, with 10 nucleotides matching TRBD1. Germline values: CDR1 SGHTA, CDR2 FQGNSA. The CDR3 length is 18 residues. The trim removed 1 base at V and 3 bases at J, leaving 9 bases unmatched. The chain's CDR3 is CASSLGGTGAGGGNTIYF. The CDR3 bases are TGTGCCAGCAGCTTAGGCGGGACAGGGGCTGGGGGTGGAAACACCATATATTTT.

This chain links TRBV5-5 with TRBJ2-7, with TRBD1 matching over 10 bases. After removal of 4 bases from V and 2 bases from J, the junction contained 6 bases not matched to a gene. The CDR3 runs to 15 residues. Germline-derived CDR1 and CDR2 are SGHKS and YYEKEE (reference sequence). The CDR3 spells CASSAGTGVTYEQYF. CDR3 DNA: TGTGCCAGCAGCGCCGGGACAGGGGTCACCTACGAGCAGTACTTC. Based on the CDR3 plus reference TRBV5-5 and TRBJ2-7, the full variable domain is DAGVTQSPTHLIKTRGQQVTLRCSPISGHKSVSWYQQVLGQGPQFIFQYYEKEERGRGNFPDRFSARQFPNYSSELNVNALLLGDSALYLCASSAGTGVTYEQYFGPGTRLTVT.

The gene calls are TRBV5-1 and TRBJ1-2, with D maybe TRBD1 (6 bases). The CDR3 totals 14 residues. With 0 bases removed from V and 3 bases from J, the gap between germline ends came to 9 bases. Germline-derived CDR1 and CDR2 are SGHRS and YFSETQ. CDR3 sequence reads: CASSLDREDYGYTF. In DNA form, the CDR3 reads TGCGCCAGCAGCTTGGACAGGGAAGACTATGGCTACACCTTC. The full variable domain, its missing parts supplied by reference TRBV5-1 and TRBJ1-2, is KAGVTQTPRYLIKTRGQQVTLSCSPISGHRSVSWYQQTPGQGLQFLFEYFSETQRNKGNFPGRFSGRQFSNSRSEMNVSTLELGDSALYLCASSLDREDYGYTFGSGTRLTVV.

The chain employs TRBV30 and TRBJ2-7; 9 nucleotides align to TRBD1. The trim removed 4 bases at V and 7 bases at J, leaving 8 bases unmatched. The CDR3 runs 13 residues. In germline, CDR1 is GTSNPN, CDR2 SVGIG (reference sequence). In DNA, the CDR3 is TGTGCCTGGACCGGGACAGGGAGCGCAGAGCAGTACTTC. It encodes CAWTGTGSAEQYF.

The chain carries TRBV28 and TRBJ1-2; no definite D call. CDR1 and CDR2 from the germline V gene are MDHEN and SYDVKM. This CDR3 is built from 12 residues. V dropped 4 bases and J dropped 2 bases, with 5 bases sitting between them. The DNA of the CDR3 is TGTGCCAGCAGTTCCAGGAACTATGGCTACACCTTC. This gives the protein CASSSRNYGYTF.